Below are 26 T cell receptor beta chains sequenced from a single sample in a study of cytomegalovirus exposure and HLA in healthy donors. The repertoire was sequenced with immunoSEQ multiplex PCR; TCRdb's copy has only in-frame clones and lacks some. The table lists approximately 150,000 clones, more than 75% of them singletons, with under 9% in the top ten. What was sequenced was PBMCs. These receptors came from a man aged 18 to 30 in good health and CMV-seropositive.

The J gene is TRBJ2-5, the V gene TRBV5-1; D might be TRBD2 (5 bases). The germline V and J ends were trimmed by 0 bases and 5 bases, with 11 bases remaining between them. The CDR3 length is 14 residues. Germline V gene data show CDR1 as SGHRS and CDR2 as YFSETQ. CDR3 region: CASSLGGLGETQYF. The CDR3 DNA sequence: TGCGCCAGCAGCTTGGGCGGGCTAGGGGAGACCCAGTACTTC.

The chain is built from TRBV5-6 and TRBJ2-2; D is unclear. This CDR3 region has 13 residues. Per the germline V gene, CDR1 is SGHDT and CDR2 is YYEEEE. Trimming took 4 bases from V and 8 from J, leaving 12 bases between them. CDR3 sequence (DNA): TGTGCCAGCAGCCTCTACTCGAGGGGGGAGCTGTTTTTT. This encodes CASSLYSRGELFF.

The chain is built from TRBV7-6 and TRBJ2-7; the D gene is possibly TRBD1 (6 bases). Between the trimmed V and J ends, which lost 5 bases and 3 bases, there was a span of 14 bases. The CDR3 sequence is 14 residues long. The germline V gene encodes CDR1 SGHVS and CDR2 FNYEAQ. This chain's CDR3 is CASSPMTGFYEQYF. The CDR3 region has the DNA TGTGCCAGCAGCCCGATGACAGGTTTCTACGAGCAGTACTTC.

This sequence joins TRBV7-8 and TRBJ1-5; 7 bases map to TRBD1. V lost 1 base and J lost 2; bases outside the gene matches: 2. CDR1 is SGHVS and CDR2 is FQNEAQ in the germline V gene. There are 15 residues in the CDR3. The CDR3 loop is CASSLGGTGNQPQHF. The CDR3 DNA follows: TGTGCCAGCAGCTTAGGCGGGACAGGCAATCAGCCCCAGCATTTT.

This chain connects TRBV2 to TRBJ2-3; 10 bases align to TRBD2. CDR1 SNHLY and CDR2 FYNNEI come from the germline V gene. There are 20 residues in the CDR3. After removal of 4 bases from V and 1 base from J, the junction contained 17 bases not matched to a gene. The CDR3 DNA sequence: TGTGCCAGCAGTGTCAGGCGTCCAGCGGGAGGGCCCCGAGGCACAGATACGCAGTATTTT. Translated, it gives CASSVRRPAGGPRGTDTQYF.

The chain combines TRBV29-1 with TRBJ2-3, with 15 bases matching TRBD2. The germline V gene has CDR1 SQVTM and CDR2 ANQGSEA. The CDR3 spans 16 residues. V dropped 7 bases and J dropped 4; count of bases not matched to a gene: 9. CDR3 coding DNA: TGCAGCGACAAAACCGGACTAGCGGGAGGGCCAGATACGCAGTATTTT. It encodes CSDKTGLAGGPDTQYF.

The chain employs TRBV27 and TRBJ1-5; no firm D call. The V gene's germline CDR1 is MNHEY and CDR2 SMNVEV (reference sequence). The CDR3 loop spans 14 amino acids. Trimming cost V 2 bases and J 0 bases, with 5 bases left between them. The CDR3 sequence is CASSLGHSNQPQHF. The CDR3 nucleotides are TGTGCCAGCAGTTTAGGGCATAGCAATCAGCCCCAGCATTTT.

Concerning this clone itself: Sequence at one end of the junction differs from germline and may be a read error. The chain carries TRBV29-1 and TRBJ1-1; D gene ambiguous. CDR3 length equals 13 residues. Looked up from germline, CDR1 is SQVTM and CDR2 is ANQGSEA. The CDR3 nucleotides read TGCAGCGTAGAAGCCGCGGGGATGGATGAAGCTTTCTTT. Translating it yields CSVEAAGMDEAFF.

The chain combines TRBV2 with TRBJ1-2, with a possible D match to TRBD1 (6 bases). The CDR3 has 14 amino acids. Germline V gives CDR1 SNHLY, CDR2 FYNNEI. Between the trimmed V and J ends, which lost 9 bases and 4 bases, there was a span of 18 bases. CDR3 DNA: TGTGCCAGTGACTGGAAGGACAGTCTCTATGGCTACACCTTC. It encodes CASDWKDSLYGYTF.

This clone has only one observation. CDR3 in amino acids: CASSDRTGNLRETQYF. For the CDR3, the DNA is TGTGCCAGTAGTGATCGGACAGGGAACCTCCGTGAGACCCAGTACTTC. The V gene is TRBV19, the J gene TRBJ2-5; 8 bases align to TRBD1. CDR3 length: 16 amino acids. The trim removed 5 bases at V and 5 bases at J, leaving 13 bases unmatched. Germline V gene sequence: CDR1 LNHDA, CDR2 SQIVND (reference sequence). The full variable domain, its missing parts supplied by reference TRBV19 and TRBJ2-5, is DGGITQSPKYLFRKEGQNVTLSCEQNLNHDAMYWYRQDPGQGLRLIYYSQIVNDFQKGDIAEGYSVSREKKESFPLTVTSAQKNPTAFYLCASSDRTGNLRETQYFGPGTRLLVL.

V is TRBV5-5 and J is TRBJ1-5; the D is unclear. Germline values: CDR1 SGHKS, CDR2 YYEKEE (reference sequence). With 4 bases removed from V and 5 bases from J, the gap between germline ends came to 13 bases. CDR3 length: 14 amino acids. CDR3 residues: CASSLGRSDQPQHF. In DNA form, the CDR3 reads TGTGCCAGCAGCCTGGGGAGATCTGATCAGCCCCAGCATTTT.

This chain links TRBV7-9 with TRBJ2-7, with a weak D call TRBD2 (6 bases). Germline CDR1 is SEHNR and CDR2 is FQNEAQ (reference sequence). Trimming shortened V by 3 bases and J by 3 bases, and 12 bases separated the two germline ends. CDR3 length: 14 amino acids. For the CDR3, the DNA is TGTGCCAGCAGCTTTAGGGGAGGTGGCTACGAGCAGTACTTC. Translating it yields CASSFRGGGYEQYF.

The chain joins TRBV5-1 to TRBJ1-3; the D gene is possibly TRBD1 (6 bases). The CDR3 extends over 16 amino acids. CDR1 is SGHRS and CDR2 is YFSETQ in the germline V gene. Trimming stripped 1 base from V and 0 bases from J, with 11 bases between. CDR3 region: CASSLPGGRSGNTIYF. Here the CDR3 DNA reads TGCGCCAGCAGCTTGCCGGGGGGCCGCTCTGGAAACACCATATATTTT.

V gene TRBV27 combines with J gene TRBJ1-1; TRBD1 is a possible D gene (6 bases). CDR1 and CDR2 (germline): MNHEY, SMNVEV (reference sequence). Trimming pared 3 bases from V and 1 base from J, leaving 12 bases between. The CDR3 spans 15 residues. The CDR3 is CASSLGWGRNTEAFF. CDR3 DNA: TGTGCCAGCAGTTTGGGCTGGGGGCGGAACACTGAAGCTTTCTTT.

The gene calls are TRBV7-9 and TRBJ2-1; D may be TRBD2 (5 bases). The CDR3 sequence is 15 residues long. V was cut by 2 bases and J by 3 bases, with 11 bases left in between. Germline V gene lookup returns CDR1 SEHNR and CDR2 FQNEAQ (reference sequence). CDR3: CASSLLRGNYNEQFF. The CDR3 DNA follows: TGTGCCAGCAGCTTACTCCGGGGAAACTACAATGAGCAGTTCTTC.

A single count supports this clone. The J gene is TRBJ2-1, the V gene TRBV7-9; the D gene is possibly TRBD2 (6 bases). Trimming shortened V by 1 base and J by 5 bases, and 15 bases separated the two germline ends. Looked up from germline, CDR1 is SEHNR and CDR2 is FQNEAQ (reference sequence). The CDR3 runs to 16 residues. The CDR3 here is CASSLGDSLGDNEQFF. CDR3 sequence (DNA): TGTGCCAGCAGCTTAGGGGACTCCCTGGGGGACAATGAGCAGTTCTTC.

The V call is TRBV4-2, the J call TRBJ2-1, with 10 nucleotides matching TRBD2. Germline V gives CDR1 LGHNA, CDR2 YNFKEQ. This CDR3 is built from 18 residues. Trimming took 1 base from V and 9 from J; bases not matched to a gene: 15. CDR3 DNA: TGTGCCAGCAGCCAAGCTGTGAGCGGGGGGGCATTCAGGGGTGAGCAGTTCTTC. This encodes CASSQAVSGGAFRGEQFF.

The gene calls are TRBV19 and TRBJ2-3; D possibly corresponds to TRBD2 (5 bases). The V gene's germline CDR1 is LNHDA and CDR2 SQIVND (reference sequence). Trimming removed 4 bases from V and 2 bases from J, with 13 bases in between. The length of the CDR3 is 15 residues. CDR3 nucleotides: TGTGCCAGTAGTACGAGGGCTTCCCACACAGATACGCAGTATTTT. This gives the protein CASSTRASHTDTQYF. The full variable domain, with the rest looked up from reference TRBV19 and TRBJ2-3, is DGGITQSPKYLFRKEGQNVTLSCEQNLNHDAMYWYRQDPGQGLRLIYYSQIVNDFQKGDIAEGYSVSREKKESFPLTVTSAQKNPTAFYLCASSTRASHTDTQYFGPGTRLTVL.

The chain uses TRBV23-1 and TRBJ1-1; D is unresolved. TRBV23-1 is labeled an ORF, and its function is uncertain. The CDR3 has 15 amino acids. Trimming cost V 8 bases and J 0 bases, with 16 bases left between them. CDR3 coding DNA: TGCGCCAGCGAGGTTATGAGGCGGATGAACACTGAAGCTTTCTTT. Translated: CASEVMRRMNTEAFF.

This chain joins TRBV7-6 and TRBJ2-1; 8 bases align to TRBD1. Germline assignment: CDR1 SGHVS and CDR2 FNYEAQ. V shed 2 bases, J shed 9 bases, and the junction held 12 bases outside the gene matches. The CDR3 loop spans 16 amino acids. This CDR3 reads CASSLSSGQGVGEQFF. In nucleotides, the CDR3 is TGTGCCAGCAGCTTAAGTAGTGGACAGGGCGTCGGTGAGCAGTTCTTC. Full variable domain (missing parts from reference TRBV7-6 and TRBJ2-1): GAGVSQSPRYKVTKRGQDVALRCDPISGHVSLYWYRQALGQGPEFLTYFNYEAQQDKSGLPNDRFSAERPEGSISTLTIQRTEQRDSAMYRCASSLSSGQGVGEQFFGPGTRLTVL.

This clone was seen only a few times. The V call is TRBV7-9, the J call TRBJ2-2, with D hard to call. The V gene's germline CDR1 is SEHNR and CDR2 FQNEAQ (reference sequence). Trimming shortened V by 0 bases and J by 4 bases, and 9 bases separated the two germline ends. The CDR3 contains 15 residues. The CDR3 coding sequence is TGTGCCAGCAGCTTAGCTAAACATGTCACCGGGGAGCTGTTTTTT. Amino acids: CASSLAKHVTGELFF.

The rearrangement uses TRBV2 and TRBJ2-2; D is possibly TRBD2 (7 bases). With 4 bases removed from V and 5 bases from J, the gap between germline ends came to 11 bases. Germline V gene data show CDR1 as SNHLY and CDR2 as FYNNEI. The CDR3 extends over 14 amino acids. The CDR3 protein is CASSVGGATGELFF. CDR3 nucleotide sequence: TGTGCCAGCAGTGTAGGGGGGGCAACCGGGGAGCTGTTTTTT.

The rearrangement joins TRBV2 to TRBJ2-7; possible D gene TRBD2, 5 bases. Germline assignment: CDR1 SNHLY and CDR2 FYNNEI. The CDR3 is made up of 13 amino acids. The V gene lost 3 bases and the J gene lost 3 bases, with 9 bases spanning the gap. CDR3 amino acids: CASSEAGLYEQYF. The CDR3 region has the DNA TGTGCCAGCAGTGAGGCGGGTCTCTACGAGCAGTACTTC.

The chain recombines TRBV25-1 with TRBJ1-2; D not resolved. The CDR3 has 15 residues. CDR1 and CDR2 (germline): MGHDK, SYGVNS. V was pared by 4 bases and J by 4 bases, with 16 bases between. This chain's CDR3 is CASSGGGLSSYGYTF. The CDR3 nucleotides read TGTGCCAGCAGTGGAGGAGGGCTCTCCAGCTATGGCTACACCTTC.

J is TRBJ2-6 and V is TRBV10-3; 8 bases match TRBD2. The junction had 8 bases not matched to a gene; V was cut back by 0 bases and J by 4 bases. The germline gives CDR1 ENHRY, CDR2 SYGVKD. CDR3 length: 18 residues. CDR3 nucleotide sequence: TGTGCCATCAGTGAGTCTGGGACTAGTAATAGGGGGGCCAACGTCCTGACTTTC. Its protein is CAISESGTSNRGANVLTF.

The J gene is TRBJ2-7, the V gene TRBV15; TRBD2 matches 8 bases. V lost 5 bases to trimming and J lost 3 bases; unmatched junction nucleotides: 3. CDR1 LNHNV and CDR2 YYDKDF come from the germline V gene (reference sequence). The CDR3 is 13 amino acids. CDR3: CATSAGTSYEQYF. CDR3 DNA sequence: TGTGCCACCAGCGCCGGGACTAGCTACGAGCAGTACTTC.